The 9 T cell receptor beta chains listed next were all sequenced from one sample in a study of blood T cell repertoires in COVID-19. Clones were read by immunoSEQ multiplex PCR, and TCRdb kept only the in-frame ones, dropping some. The repertoire includes about 200,000 clones, around 87% of them detected once, and about 2.9% sits in the top ten. The sequenced sample was peripheral blood. Receptors originate from a man in his 60s with acute or convalescent COVID-19.

The chain joins TRBV28 to TRBJ1-1; 7 bases align to TRBD1. The CDR3 length is 15 residues. Germline values: CDR1 MDHEN, CDR2 SYDVKM. With 6 bases clipped from V and 1 base from J, the junction kept 8 bases outside the gene matches. Written as DNA, the CDR3 is TGTGCCAGCAGGTCAACAGGGGCCCGGAACACTGAAGCTTTCTTT. Amino acids: CASRSTGARNTEAFF.

This clone appeared once. V usage is TRBV2 and J usage is TRBJ2-4, with 10 bases identical to TRBD2. This CDR3 has 15 amino acids. Germline values: CDR1 SNHLY, CDR2 FYNNEI. Losses at the gene ends were 6 bases for V and 7 bases for J; bases not matched to a gene: 9. This CDR3 is CASRPQRGGQNIQYF. CDR3 nucleotides: TGTGCCAGCAGGCCTCAGCGGGGGGGCCAGAACATTCAGTACTTC.

This chain uses TRBV5-1 with TRBJ1-5; D might be TRBD1 (5 bases). This CDR3 region has 15 residues. Germline-derived CDR1 and CDR2 are SGHRS and YFSETQ. V lost 0 bases, J lost 5 bases, and 12 bases lay in between. CDR3 region: CASSLGDRPYQPQHF. The CDR3 coding sequence is TGCGCCAGCAGCTTGGGAGACAGACCCTATCAGCCCCAGCATTTT.

This chain connects TRBV5-1 to TRBJ2-1; 10 nucleotides line up with TRBD1. Germline loops: CDR1 SGHRS, CDR2 YFSETQ. V shed 4 bases and J 7 bases; nucleotides not matched to a gene: 14. The CDR3 runs 17 residues. The CDR3 coding sequence is TGCGCCAGCAGCCCTATGGGCGGGACAGGGGCGGAGAATGAGCAGTTCTTC. Translating it yields CASSPMGGTGAENEQFF.

This clone has only a few counts. The V call is TRBV9, the J call TRBJ1-5, with a tentative D call TRBD1 (6 bases). V lost 4 bases to trimming and J lost 4 bases, with 15 bases between them. From germline, CDR1 is SGDLS and CDR2 YYNGEE. The CDR3 is 15 residues long. The CDR3 is CASSTGTAENQPQHF. The CDR3 DNA sequence: TGTGCCAGCAGCACAGGGACCGCCGAGAATCAGCCCCAGCATTTT.

The table lists this clone with a count of one. The chain couples TRBV6-5 to TRBJ2-1; perhaps TRBD2 as D (6 bases). Trimming pared 2 bases from V and 1 base from J, leaving 12 bases between. The germline V gene encodes CDR1 MNHEY and CDR2 SVGAGI. This CDR3 has 16 amino acids. The CDR3 nucleotides read TGTGCCAGCAGTTACGGTCGCAGCGGGTCCTACAATGAGCAGTTCTTC. Translating gives CASSYGRSGSYNEQFF.

The chain employs TRBV18 and TRBJ1-2, with 8 bases identical to TRBD1. Trimming removed 3 bases from V and 5 bases from J; junction bases left unmatched: 11. The CDR3 consists of 16 residues. Germline CDR1 reads KGHSH; CDR2 reads LQKENI. CDR3 residues: CASSPAAGGVDYGYTF. The CDR3 DNA reads as TGTGCCAGCTCACCGGCGGCAGGGGGCGTCGATTATGGCTACACCTTC.

The chain uses TRBV6-2 or TRBV6-3 and TRBJ1-5, with D tentatively TRBD1 (5 bases). CDR1 MNHEY and CDR2 SVGEGT come from the germline V gene. There are 15 residues in the CDR3. The ends were cut back, 6 bases at V and 3 bases at J, with 15 bases in the middle. The CDR3, as DNA: TGTGCCAGCAGCGACAGTGGCGGCCTCAATCAGCCCCAGCATTTT. This encodes CASSDSGGLNQPQHF.

This clone was counted once. The chain links TRBV10-3 to TRBJ2-3; TRBD2 matches at 9 bases. There are 17 residues in the CDR3. Germline assignment: CDR1 ENHRY and CDR2 SYGVKD. The J segment lost 1 base and the V segment lost 0 bases, leaving 5 bases of the junction unmatched. The DNA of the CDR3 is TGTGCCATCAGTGAGTCTGCTAGCGGGGCAGGCACAGATACGCAGTATTTT. It translates to CAISESASGAGTDTQYF.